This T cell receptor beta chain derives from a study of shared clonotypes between healthy human individuals (TCRdb year 2020). A note on the overall study: The cohort comprised a couple of women and a few men aged 18 to 49 years. For each donor, three plates each were used for CD4 naive and CD4 memory, two plates were used for CD8 naive, and one plate was used for CD8 memory. To estimate repertoire size and how much clonotype sharing occurs between individuals, the study deeply sequenced the blood TCR repertoires of several healthy adults. To increase sequencing depth and limit assay-specific biases, different laboratories used diverse techniques to prepare libraries and sequence TCR repertoires. Each donor's leukapheresis produced roughly between roughly 0.85 and 9.5 billion PBMCs.

Looking up the germline V gene (reference sequence) yields CDR1 MNHEY and CDR2 SMNVEV. V is cut by 0 bases and J by 1 base, and the space between the germline ends is 7 bases. From cysteine to phenylalanine, the CDR3 is 14 amino acids long. The DNA shown is the 42-base CDR3, in frame from base 1. Using the deep immunoSEQ assay, multiplex PCR amplified TCR CDR3 regions from genomic DNA. Genomic DNA extracted from each cell subset was distributed evenly over all wells of several immunoSEQ 96-well plates, and each plate served as one replicate. For sorted subsets, approximately 200 ng of genomic DNA, equivalent to around 30,000 T cell genomes, went into each replicate PCR. Purified libraries were measured with a Qubit 3.0 fluorometer, size-checked on a Bioanalyzer 2100, and measured again with the KAPA Library Quantification kit. Each immunoSEQ 96-well plate was sequenced on its own single-read 150-cycle Illumina NextSeq 550 flow cell. Concerning the study's data processing: Because the immunoSEQ output held only junctional sequences and lacked quality scores, the filtering could not match the filtering applied to full-length reads. Sequences were annotated with PyIR, a Python wrapper for IgBLAST v1.9, using IMGT germline references to assign V/J genes and CDR3. Any read was removed if the V/J assignment was weak (E-value above 1e-6), the CDR3 was missing, or the read contained stop codons, out-of-frame junctions, or ambiguous translated residues. V3J clonotypes were defined as sequences sharing the same inferred V gene, J gene, and CDR3 amino acid sequence. Percentage overlap between repertoires was computed as shared unique clonotypes divided by the size of the smaller repertoire. Three approaches were used to assess repertoire richness: RTK rarefaction, the Chao1 estimator, and Recon v2.1 estimates of unobserved clonotypes. For all TCRbeta clonotypes obtained by the gDNA method from a few donors, generation probabilities were computed with OLGA. What TCRdb holds here is the immuneACCESS table cut down to in-frame rearrangements. Part of the clones is not present; checked against another copy, under half of the missing clones reflect an unresolved V gene, and the others are unexplained. The V and J calls and clone size were taken over from that table, and D and trimming were inferred from the DNA. The sample table shows some 2,500,000 clones, and 85% to 95% are seen once. 0.3% to 0.4% of the sample belongs to the ten largest clones.

Summary of the overall study and its limitations: Sampling was restricted to blood, and TCR repertoires in tissue are likely to differ from TCR repertoires in blood. Based on pairwise subsampling, the degree of clonotype sharing among donors was expected to be affected by sequencing depth. Across a handful of donors, about 4.5% of naive CD4, 3% to 4% of naive CD8, approximately 2.5% of memory CD4, and 0.4% of memory CD8 clonotypes were shared. Naive subsets generally had larger estimated clonotype richness than memory subsets. Clonotypes shared by all four sorted-subset donors showed higher generation probabilities than non-shared clonotypes. Even with the large sequencing depth, rarefaction of the sorted-subset datasets indicated that sequencing was incomplete. Because the study included only a small number of donors, the genetic and exposure-history diversity represented was limited.

Concerning this clone itself: Its antigen specificity is not known. The record has no base qualities; no much larger clone is one base away.

Healthy HIV-negative adults with no recently reported acute infections or vaccinations were included as donors. Every donor was a Caucasian adult residing in Nashville, Tennessee, USA. CD4+ T cells were enriched by magnetic negative selection; naive cells were then positively selected on CD45RA, and the negative fraction formed the memory subset. Blood was obtained by leukapheresis, after which PBMCs were separated by Ficoll-Histopaque density gradient centrifugation and cryopreserved in liquid nitrogen vapor phase. Analytical flow cytometry was used to check the purity and quantity of each magnetically sorted T cell population. Each sorted fraction had its genomic DNA isolated and then quantified by UV absorbance on a Nanodrop 2000c.

The specimen sequenced was naive CD4+ T cells from PBMCs. This specimen's cell subset or site label, interpreted: CD45RA+ positively selected. The receptor comes from a man younger than 35 in good health. Some clones in this sample may be carry-over from other donors' samples. The sequence joins TRBV27 to TRBJ2-7, with TRBD1 perhaps the D gene, on 6 matching bases. CDR3 sequence: CASSLSGASYEQYF. The nucleotides are TGTGCCAGCAGTTTATCGGGGGCGTCCTACGAGCAGTACTTC.